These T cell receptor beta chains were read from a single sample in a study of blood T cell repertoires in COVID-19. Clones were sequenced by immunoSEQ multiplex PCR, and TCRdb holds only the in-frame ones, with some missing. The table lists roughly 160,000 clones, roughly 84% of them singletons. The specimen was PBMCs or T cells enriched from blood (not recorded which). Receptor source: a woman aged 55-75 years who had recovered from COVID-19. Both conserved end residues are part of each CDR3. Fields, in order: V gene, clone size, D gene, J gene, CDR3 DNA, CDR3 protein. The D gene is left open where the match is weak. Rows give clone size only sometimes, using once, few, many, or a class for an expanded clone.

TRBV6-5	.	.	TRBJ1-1	TGTGCCAGCCTGGGGCCCGGGAGGAACACTGAAGCTTTCTTT	CASLGPGRNTEAFF
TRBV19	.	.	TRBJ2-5	TGTGCCAGTAGTCAGGGTAGGGAGACCCAGTACTTC	CASSQGRETQYF
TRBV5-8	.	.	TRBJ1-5	TGTGCCAGCAGCCTCAGGGAAAATCAGCCCCAGCATTTT	CASSLRENQPQHF
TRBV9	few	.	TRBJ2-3	TGTGCCAGCAGCGTGCGTAGGGGCTCAGATACGCAGTATTTT	CASSVRRGSDTQYF
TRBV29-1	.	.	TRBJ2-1	TGCAGCGTCCTTGGAGCCAACAAGTGGTACAATGAGCAGTTCTTC	CSVLGANKWYNEQFF
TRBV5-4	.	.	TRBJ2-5	TGTGCCAGCAGCTCCCGCGGGACAGCCGAGACCCAGTACTTC	CASSSRGTAETQYF
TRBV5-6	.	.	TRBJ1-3	TGTGCCAGCAGCTTGGAGGCGAGAGGAGAAAGGCCCGGAAACACCATATATTTT	CASSLEARGERPGNTIYF
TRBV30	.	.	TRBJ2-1	TGTGCCTGGAGAAGACAGGTTAGAGTCAATGAGCAGTTCTTC	CAWRRQVRVNEQFF
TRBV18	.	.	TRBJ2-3	TGTGCCAGCTCACGGGCGGTGGGGGGGCGCCGCCTCACAGATACGCAGTATTTT	CASSRAVGGRRLTDTQYF
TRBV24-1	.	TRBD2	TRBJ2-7	TGTGCCACCAGTGATTCGGGACTAGCGGGGGGCTCCTACGAGCAGTACTTC	CATSDSGLAGGSYEQYF
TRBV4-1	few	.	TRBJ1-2	TGCGCCAGCAGCCCAACGGGGGGTCCTACCCTATACTATGGCTACACCTTC	CASSPTGGPTLYYGYTF
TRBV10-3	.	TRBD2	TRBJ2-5	TGTGCCATCCGGACTAGCGGGGGGCTGGGGGAGACCCAGTACTTC	CAIRTSGGLGETQYF
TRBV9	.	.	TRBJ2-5	TGTGCCAGCAGCCCCCGGACAAATCAAGAGACCCAGTACTTC	CASSPRTNQETQYF
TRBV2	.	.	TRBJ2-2	TGTGCCAGCAGGGGACACCCGAACACCGGGGAGCTGTTTTTT	CASRGHPNTGELFF
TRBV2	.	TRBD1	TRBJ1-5	TGTGCCAGCAGTGAAGCTTCGTCAGGGGGCCAGCCCCAGCATTTT	CASSEASSGGQPQHF
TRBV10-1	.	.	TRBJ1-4	TGCGCCAGCAGTGAGTCGGCGGGAATGACTGAAAAACTGTTTTTT	CASSESAGMTEKLFF
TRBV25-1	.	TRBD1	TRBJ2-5	TGTGCCAGCAGTGAATGGGGGACAGGGGAGACCCAGTACTTC	CASSEWGTGETQYF
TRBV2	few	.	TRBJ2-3	TGTGCCAGCAAAGAACTCGTGAGGGAAGGGGATACGCAGTATTTT	CASKELVREGDTQYF
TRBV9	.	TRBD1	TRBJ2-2	TGTGCCAGCAGCGTAGGACAGGGTTCGGGCACCGGGGAGCTGTTTTTT	CASSVGQGSGTGELFF
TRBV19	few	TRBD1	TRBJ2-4	TGTGCCAGTAGTACGACAGGGAGAAACATTCAGTACTTC	CASSTTGRNIQYF
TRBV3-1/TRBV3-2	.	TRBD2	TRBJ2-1	TGTGCCAGCAGCCCTAGCTTAACTAGCGGAACTTACAATGAGCAGTTCTTC	CASSPSLTSGTYNEQFF
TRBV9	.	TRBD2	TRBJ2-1	TGTGCCAGCTCCTGGGGACTAGCGGCAAACTACAATGAGCAGTTCTTC	CASSWGLAANYNEQFF
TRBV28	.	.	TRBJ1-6	TGTGCCAGCGGCTGGATCAACAGGGAACCCCACTTT	CASGWINREPHF
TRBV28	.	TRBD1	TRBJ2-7	TGTGCCAGCAGGGGACAGGCGTTCTCCTACGAGCAGTACTTC	CASRGQAFSYEQYF
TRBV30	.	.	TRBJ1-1	TGTGCCTGGACACGGGACATTGGCACTGAAGCTTTCTTT	CAWTRDIGTEAFF
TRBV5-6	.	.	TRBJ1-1	TGTGCCAGCAGCATCGGGGGAGGGAGGACTGAAGCTTTCTTT	CASSIGGGRTEAFF
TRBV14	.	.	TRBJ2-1	TGTGCCAGCAGCCGGCCGGGACTTATATACAATGAGCAGTTCTTC	CASSRPGLIYNEQFF
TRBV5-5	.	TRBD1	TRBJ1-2	TGTGCCAGCAGCTACAAATTATTGGACAGGGGCCATGGCTACACCTTC	CASSYKLLDRGHGYTF
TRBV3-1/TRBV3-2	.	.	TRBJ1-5	TGTGCCAGCAGCCAATCTGGCAATCAGCCCCAGCATTTT	CASSQSGNQPQHF
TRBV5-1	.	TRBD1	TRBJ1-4	TGCGCCAGCAGCCCCGGGACAGTGAACTCTGAAAAACTGTTTTTT	CASSPGTVNSEKLFF